This T cell receptor beta chain is drawn from a study of T-cell memory formation after mild COVID-19. CDR1 and CDR2 (germline): DFQATT, SNEGSKA (reference sequence). Trimming removed 5 bases from V and 5 bases from J; junction bases left unmatched: 17. The CDR3 is made up of 17 amino acids. One entry per CDR3 protein, called by TCRdb with MiXCR from the 5' RACE reads. The sample contains 400,000 or so distinct CDR3 sequences, roughly 20% of which appear only once. This clonotype was counted a few times. Specimen: PBMCs or a T cell subset sorted from them (not recorded which). The TCR originated in an adult woman who had mild COVID-19 (a few samples of this study predate the infection). Cell type and time point are not known. V usage is TRBV20-1 and J usage is TRBJ2-3; TRBD2 matches at 9 bases. The CDR3: CSAPPGGRAGRGDTQYF. The CDR3 DNA sequence: TGCAGTGCTCCACCCGGCGGGAGGGCCGGTCGAGGAGATACGCAGTATTTT.